This passage covers 19 T cell receptor beta chains from one sample sequenced in a study of shared clonotypes between healthy human individuals. Repertoires were generated with immunoSEQ multiplex PCR, while TCRdb's copy carries only in-frame clones and drops some. The sample contains approximately 98,000 clones, around 68% of which appear only once. Specimen: memory CD8+ T cells sorted from blood. Subset here: CD45RO+ cells pooled with CCR7-negative TemRA cells. These receptor sequences come from a woman younger than 45 in good health.

This clone has only one observation. The rearrangement links TRBV21-1 to TRBJ2-7; no DNA check was done on the table's D call, TRBD2. TRBV21-1 is an annotated pseudogene. CDR3 length: 17 amino acids. Here the CDR3 DNA reads TGTGCCAGCAGCGGGGAGGAAGGACTAGCGGGAGCACACGAGCAGTACTTC. Amino acid sequence: CASSGEEGLAGAHEQYF.

In the case of this clone: The same CDR3 can be traced to other DNA sequences in this sample. The chain carries TRBV9 and TRBJ1-1; D is unresolved. This CDR3 comprises 13 residues. Germline CDR1 reads SGDLS; CDR2 reads YYNGEE. V lost 1 base and J 4 bases, leaving 8 bases between the germline ends. This CDR3 is CASSVSWGTEAFF. CDR3 coding DNA: TGTGCCAGCAGCGTAAGCTGGGGCACTGAAGCTTTCTTT.

The chain links TRBV27 to TRBJ1-5; D ambiguous. CDR1 and CDR2 from the germline V gene are MNHEY and SMNVEV (reference sequence). V was cut by 4 bases and J by 1 base, with 11 bases left in between. The CDR3 contains 15 residues. As DNA, the CDR3 is TGTGCCAGCAGTTCCCTGTTGTCCAGCAATCAGCCCCAGCATTTT. Translation gives CASSSLLSSNQPQHF.

This clone has only a few counts. This rearrangement joins TRBV4-1 to TRBJ1-1; TRBD1 is a possible D gene (6 bases). Trimming stripped 0 bases from V and 0 bases from J, with 11 bases between. Germline assignment: CDR1 MGHRA and CDR2 YSYEKL. The CDR3 loop spans 16 amino acids. The CDR3 coding sequence is TGCGCCAGCAGCCAAGAAACCGGGGACATGAACACTGAAGCTTTCTTT. It codes for CASSQETGDMNTEAFF.

This sequence joins TRBV23-1 and TRBJ1-1; perhaps TRBD1 as D (5 bases). TRBV23-1 is treated as an ORF (open reading frame) with a function not yet certain. Trimming removed 0 bases from V and 6 bases from J, with 11 bases in between. The CDR3 is made up of 14 amino acids. CDR3 DNA: TGCGCCAGCAGTCAATCCGGGGCAACCTCTGAAGCTTTCTTT. Translation: CASSQSGATSEAFF.

V is TRBV5-1 and J is TRBJ1-1; the match to TRBD1 covers 8 bases. Germline CDR1 reads SGHRS; CDR2 reads YFSETQ. The ends lost 7 bases at V and 9 bases at J; junction bases unmatched: 14. The length of the CDR3 is 14 residues. The CDR3 DNA reads TGCGCCAGCCGCAGCCCAGACAGGGGCGCTCAAGCTTTCTTT. Protein sequence: CASRSPDRGAQAFF.

This clone was recorded many times. The chain recombines TRBV6-1 with TRBJ2-7, with D hard to call. Trimming took 11 bases from V and 3 from J, leaving 17 bases between them. CDR1 and CDR2 (germline): MNHNS, SASEGT. This CDR3 comprises 13 residues. Here the CDR3 reads CAGSTPAGYEQYF. CDR3 nucleotide sequence: TGTGCCGGGTCGACACCGGCCGGCTACGAGCAGTACTTC.

The CDR3, as DNA: TGTGCCAGCAGTTACCAGGGGCGGGAGACCCAGTACTTC. It codes for CASSYQGRETQYF. This rearrangement joins TRBV6-6 to TRBJ2-5; tentative D call: TRBD1 (6 bases). CDR3 length: 13 residues. The germline V gene has CDR1 MNHNY and CDR2 SVGAGI (reference sequence). Trimming left V 2 bases short and J 5 bases short, with 9 bases between.

This sequence joins TRBV5-1 and TRBJ2-7; 9 bases map to TRBD2. V was pared by 3 bases and J by 6 bases, with 13 bases of the junction left unmatched. The CDR3 extends over 16 amino acids. Germline V lookup: CDR1 SGHRS, CDR2 YFSETQ. The CDR3 loop is CASSWAAAGGVPEQYF. The DNA of the CDR3 is TGCGCCAGCAGCTGGGCTGCCGCGGGGGGGGTCCCCGAGCAGTACTTC.

The chain carries TRBV27 and TRBJ2-7; possibly TRBD2 for D (6 bases). The germline gives CDR1 MNHEY, CDR2 SMNVEV (reference sequence). The CDR3 contains 13 residues. The V and J ends lost 2 bases and 1 base respectively, with 6 bases between them. CDR3: CASSLGTSYEQYF. The CDR3 nucleotides read TGTGCCAGCAGTTTAGGGACTTCCTACGAGCAGTACTTC.

This clone showed up just a few times. The V and J genes are TRBV27 and TRBJ2-7; TRBD1 matches at 11 bases. V was pared by 8 bases and J by 4 bases, with 7 bases of the junction left unmatched. The CDR3 has 14 residues. CDR1 is MNHEY, CDR2 SMNVEV, per germline (reference sequence). The CDR3 DNA reads as TGTGCCAGCTCCCGGACAGGGGGCAGGTACGAGCAGTACTTC. Translating gives CASSRTGGRYEQYF.

This clone has only a few counts. The chain joins TRBV7-9 to TRBJ2-5; tentative D call: TRBD2 (5 bases). Germline lookup yields CDR1 SEHNR and CDR2 FQNEAQ (reference sequence). Trimming shortened V by 5 bases and J by 5 bases, and 15 bases separated the two germline ends. The CDR3 totals 14 residues. CDR3 DNA sequence: TGTGCCAGCAGCCCTACCTTTAGCGCTGAGACCCAGTACTTC. Protein product: CASSPTFSAETQYF.

Details on this clone: The sample has other DNA sequences that encode this CDR3 too. V usage is TRBV6-6 and J usage is TRBJ2-3; tentatively, D is TRBD1 (6 bases). This CDR3 has 11 amino acids. CDR1 and CDR2 (germline): MNHNY, SVGAGI (reference sequence). Trimming removed 9 bases at V and 4 bases at J, with 8 bases between. CDR3 sequence reads: CASKGADTQYF. The CDR3 DNA sequence: TGTGCCAGTAAGGGGGCAGATACGCAGTATTTT.

This clone was seen a handful of times. The J gene is TRBJ1-1, the V gene TRBV5-1; D is perhaps TRBD1 (5 bases). Trimming removed 5 bases from V and 3 bases from J, with 11 bases in between. The CDR3 length is 13 residues. Germline V CDR1 and CDR2: SGHRS, YFSETQ. For the CDR3, the DNA is TGCGCCAGCAGAACTGAGGGGTACACTGAAGCTTTCTTT. Translating it yields CASRTEGYTEAFF.

The chain employs TRBV25-1 and TRBJ2-7, with D tentatively TRBD2 (5 bases). This CDR3 region has 15 residues. Germline loops: CDR1 MGHDK, CDR2 SYGVNS. Trimming left V 2 bases short and J 0 bases short, with 11 bases between. CDR3 DNA: TGTGCCAGCAGTGAAGACCGGGGAAGCTCCTACGAGCAGTACTTC. Protein sequence: CASSEDRGSSYEQYF.

This clone was seen more than once but under ten times. The genes are TRBV6-4 and TRBJ2-2; D possibly corresponds to TRBD2 (5 bases). Trimming removed 3 bases at V and 3 bases at J, with 5 bases between. CDR3 length equals 13 residues. The germline V gene encodes CDR1 MRHNA and CDR2 SNTAGT. The chain's CDR3 is CASSERDTGELFF. CDR3 DNA: TGTGCCAGCAGTGAGCGGGACACCGGGGAGCTGTTTTTT.

This chain connects TRBV6-4 to TRBJ2-1, with TRBD2 matching 10 bases. CDR1 is MRHNA, CDR2 SNTAGT, per germline. This CDR3 comprises 15 residues. V shed 0 bases and J 9 bases; nucleotides not matched to a gene: 5. As DNA, the CDR3 is TGTGCCAGCAGTGACTCGCTAGCGGGAGATAGTGAGCAGTTCTTC. Translation gives CASSDSLAGDSEQFF.

This chain connects TRBV25-1 to TRBJ2-7; 9 bases are shared with TRBD1. The CDR3 is made up of 16 amino acids. The V segment lost 1 base and the J segment 2 bases; nucleotides outside the gene matches: 6. The germline CDR1 and CDR2 sequences are MGHDK and SYGVNS. Here the CDR3 reads CASSESGQGSAYEQYF. The CDR3 DNA is TGTGCCAGCAGTGAATCCGGACAGGGGTCTGCCTACGAGCAGTACTTC.

This clone came up a few times. The chain combines TRBV7-6 with TRBJ2-7; TRBD2 aligns across 16 bases. V was pared by 5 bases and J by 4 bases, with 5 bases of the junction left unmatched. The CDR3 is made up of 16 amino acids. Germline V gene lookup returns CDR1 SGHVS and CDR2 FNYEAQ. The CDR3 sequence: CASSPGLAGGLYEQYF. CDR3 sequence (DNA): TGTGCCAGCAGCCCGGGACTAGCGGGAGGGCTGTACGAGCAGTACTTC.